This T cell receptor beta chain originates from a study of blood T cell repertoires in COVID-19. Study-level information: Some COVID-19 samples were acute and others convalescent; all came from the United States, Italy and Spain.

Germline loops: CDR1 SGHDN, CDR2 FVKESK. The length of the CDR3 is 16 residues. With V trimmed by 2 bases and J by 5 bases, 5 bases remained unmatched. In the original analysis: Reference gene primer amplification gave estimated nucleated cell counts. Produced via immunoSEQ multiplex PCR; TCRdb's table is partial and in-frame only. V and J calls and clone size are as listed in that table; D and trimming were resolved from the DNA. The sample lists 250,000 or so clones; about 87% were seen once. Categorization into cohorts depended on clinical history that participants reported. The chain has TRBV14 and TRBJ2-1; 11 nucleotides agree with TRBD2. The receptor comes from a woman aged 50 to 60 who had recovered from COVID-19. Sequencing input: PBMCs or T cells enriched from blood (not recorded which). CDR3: CASSQYPGLADNEQFF. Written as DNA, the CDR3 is TGTGCCAGCAGCCAATACCCGGGACTAGCGGACAATGAGCAGTTCTTC.